The rows below give T cell receptor beta chains drawn from one sample of a study of T cell repertoires in cytomegalovirus infection. MiXCR was run by TCRdb on the reads, yielding one entry per CDR3 protein. The sample gives 300,000 to 400,000 distinct CDR3 sequences, 25% to 35% of which show up once; 20% is in the top ten. These receptors' targets are unknown. This material consisted of cultured PBMCs, taken from culture after CMV antigen stimulation. The source of these receptors is a human donor in good health (CMV status not recorded). Some clones in this sample may be carry-over from other donors' samples. The CDR3 runs from the conserved cysteine through the conserved F or W. The D gene is left open where the match is weak.

TRBV7-6	13	TRBJ2-3	-	CASSLAPGDTQYF
TRBV6-5	16	TRBJ2-3	TRBD2	CASSGGLAGDPDTQYF
TRBV7-3	15	TRBJ2-1	-	CASSLEGGPYNEQFF
TRBV7-6	13	TRBJ1-5	TRBD1	CASTQGASQPQHF
TRBV7-3	14	TRBJ2-3	-	CASSPPPGRDTQYF
TRBV18	15	TRBJ2-3	-	CASSPMAPSTDTQYF
TRBV15	17	TRBJ2-1	TRBD2	CATSREVRRGGRNEQFF
TRBV4-1	15	TRBJ2-7	TRBD1	CASRPSGQGTYEQYF
TRBV6-1	16	TRBJ2-3	TRBD2	CASSGRLAGDPDTQYF
TRBV6-6	14	TRBJ2-5	-	CASSSSVTGETQYF
TRBV4-1	13	TRBJ1-1	-	CASSQEEYTEAFF
TRBV28	15	TRBJ2-5	TRBD2	CASSRRGGSRETQYF
TRBV29-1	14	TRBJ2-6	-	CSVAHRSGANVLTF
TRBV12-3/TRBV12-4	12	TRBJ1-3	-	CASRWSGNTIYF
TRBV2	14	TRBJ1-5	-	CASSDTGARQPQHF
TRBV19	15	TRBJ2-1	TRBD1	CASSIHRGNYNEQFF
TRBV12-3/TRBV12-4	16	TRBJ1-5	TRBD1	CASSSTGTGRNQPQHF
TRBV7-6	17	TRBJ1-1	-	CASSLGGGAVRNTEAFF
TRBV11-3	13	TRBJ2-5	-	CASSSDSQETQYF
TRBV7-4	15	TRBJ1-2	-	CASRKNEDNNYGYTF
TRBV11-2	13	TRBJ1-6	TRBD1	CASALQGREPLHF
TRBV4-1	16	TRBJ2-1	-	CASSHPTGSLPDEQFF
TRBV20-1	14	TRBJ1-1	-	CSARDQAGATEAFF
TRBV12-3/TRBV12-4	13	TRBJ1-5	-	CASGGTINQPQHF
TRBV14	15	TRBJ1-5	-	CASSQGGGGDQPQHF
TRBV28	13	TRBJ2-5	-	CASGRLDEETQYF
TRBV7-8	17	TRBJ2-1	TRBD2	CASITSGTPSSYNEQFF
TRBV29-1	13	TRBJ1-6	-	CSVTDSDDSPLHF
TRBV3-1	15	TRBJ1-1	-	CASSQDFGGGTEAFF
TRBV19	16	TRBJ2-2	TRBD1	CASSSRQGRNTGELFF
TRBV7-2	16	TRBJ2-1	TRBD1	CASSLVGGQGYNEQFF
TRBV11-2	17	TRBJ2-3	TRBD2	CASSSTSGGRSTDTQYF
TRBV12-3/TRBV12-4	14	TRBJ1-6	-	CASRLGRVNSPLHF
TRBV11-1	16	TRBJ2-3	TRBD2	CASSLARGTGTDTQYF
TRBV7-2	13	TRBJ1-2	TRBD1	CASAPQGVYGYTF
TRBV19	17	TRBJ2-1	TRBD2	CASSITHSGGTYNEQFF
TRBV29-1	15	TRBJ2-1	-	CSGSAPGRLYNEQFF
TRBV12-3/TRBV12-4	14	TRBJ2-7	TRBD1	CASSPGRGRYEQYF
TRBV12-5	18	TRBJ2-1	-	CASGLVPFAWGGPNEQFF
TRBV6-1	14	TRBJ2-7	TRBD1	CASSVMDRAYEQYF
TRBV6-6	13	TRBJ2-7	-	CASREGGVYEQYF
TRBV27	13	TRBJ2-7	TRBD1	CASRLTGGGEQYF
TRBV19	14	TRBJ1-1	-	CASSPGRWNTEAFF
TRBV7-6	15	TRBJ2-3	TRBD1	CASSSGTDLTDTQYF
TRBV7-8	15	TRBJ2-7	-	CASSGQRAVSYEQYF
TRBV12-3/TRBV12-4	14	TRBJ1-2	TRBD1	CASSFNRQGYGYTF
TRBV7-2	15	TRBJ1-4	-	CASSLARQSNEKLFF
TRBV19	16	TRBJ2-1	-	CATPFEAGGDYNEQFF
TRBV12-3/TRBV12-4	14	TRBJ2-7	-	CASSFGHRSYEQYF
TRBV9	16	TRBJ2-3	TRBD2	CASSGLAGGTGDTQYF
TRBV5-4	15	TRBJ1-1	-	CASSGGRRGYTEAFF
TRBV27	15	TRBJ1-2	-	CASSIRGTSNYGYTF
TRBV19	14	TRBJ1-2	TRBD1	CASSSGQGNYGYTF
TRBV20-1	14	TRBJ2-3	-	CSASIPWDTDTQYF
TRBV11-3	14	TRBJ2-5	-	CASSLGGGKETQYF
TRBV12-3/TRBV12-4	19	TRBJ1-2	TRBD1	CASSPRRDRVRGWYYGYTF
TRBV20-1	16	TRBJ2-1	TRBD2	CSASSGRGFETNEQFF
TRBV6-5	15	TRBJ1-1	-	CASLPGGNMNTEAFF
TRBV27	14	TRBJ1-5	-	CASSEFYSNQPQHF
TRBV7-2	14	TRBJ2-1	-	CASSGRTRRAEQFF